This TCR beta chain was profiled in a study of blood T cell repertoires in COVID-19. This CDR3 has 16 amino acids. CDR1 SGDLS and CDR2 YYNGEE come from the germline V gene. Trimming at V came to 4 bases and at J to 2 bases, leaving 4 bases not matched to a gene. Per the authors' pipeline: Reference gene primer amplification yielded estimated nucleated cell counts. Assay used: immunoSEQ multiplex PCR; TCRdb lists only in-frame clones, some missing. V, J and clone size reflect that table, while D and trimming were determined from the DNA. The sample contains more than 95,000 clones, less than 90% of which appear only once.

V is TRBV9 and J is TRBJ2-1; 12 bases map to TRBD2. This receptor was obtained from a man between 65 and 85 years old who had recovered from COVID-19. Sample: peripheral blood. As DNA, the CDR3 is TGTGCCAGCAGCATTCGGACTAGCGGGACCTACAATGAGCAGTTCTTC. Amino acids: CASSIRTSGTYNEQFF.